This T cell receptor (beta chain) is from a study of PD-1 blockade in classical Hodgkin lymphoma (dated by TCRdb to about 2020). Study-wide context: Nivolumab dosing was 3 mg/kg intravenously every 2 weeks, continuing until either disease progression or unacceptable toxicity. The study used CyTOF and TCR beta sequencing to define a peripheral blood immune signature of response to PD-1 blockade in classical Hodgkin lymphoma.

Results the study describes overall, beyond this receptor: Patients starting nivolumab less than 1 year after ASCT had lower diversity and were excluded from later analyses to avoid confounding by immune reconstitution. A significant rise by C4D1 was seen in CD4+ but not CD8+ TCR diversity (p=0.0027 vs p=0.16), with the rise being most apparent in complete responders (p=0.02). The study was limited to a single clinical trial cohort, and causes of repertoire differences, possibly disease activity or prior therapy, remained undefined. Baseline TCR diversity was reported to be lower in newly diagnosed patients than in healthy donors and to be lower still in relapsed/refractory patients. Trial patients achieving complete response had baseline diversity similar to newly diagnosed patients, whereas partial responders and progressors had significantly lower diversity.

In regard to this clone: Its antigen is still unknown. Base qualities are not provided; no much larger clone lies one nucleotide away.

Explained via the paper, the time point label denotes: cycle 2 day 1 (C2D1) of nivolumab. All trial patients had relapsed after autologous stem cell transplantation, with cohorts A, B and C differing in prior brentuximab vedotin exposure. The trial cohort included roughly 60 patients with relapsed/refractory classical Hodgkin lymphoma, and each patient had a best overall response of complete response, partial response or progressive disease. Trial patients were treated with single-agent nivolumab in the multi-cohort phase II CheckMate 205 trial. An independent review committee assessed best overall response using the 2007 International Working Group response criteria. Trial PBMCs were obtained immediately prior to nivolumab initiation (C1D1) and on therapy at cycle 2 day 1 and cycle 4 day 1. Peripheral blood was collected in 8 mL Vacutainer Cell Preparation Tubes, from which PBMCs were isolated by centrifugation and then cryopreserved.

Unmatched junction bases come to 1, with V trimmed by 1 base and J by 6 bases. Taken from the germline V gene, the CDR1 and CDR2 loops are SGHTA and FQGTGA. The CDR3 has 15 amino acids, counting the end cysteine and phenylalanine. The read is trimmed to its CDR3 DNA, 45 bases read in frame from base 1. The Qiagen DNeasy kit was used to extract genomic DNA from unsorted PBMCs and from the negatively selected CD4+ and CD8+ fractions. TCR beta CDR3 regions were subjected to amplification by immunoSEQ multiplex PCR with primers that anneal to V and J segments. Amplification bias was minimized using a synthetic immune receptor repertoire, and residual bias was removed computationally after sequencing. As for how the authors treated the data: Repertoire diversity was quantified as the Shannon entropy index using custom Python scripts. Unsorted, CD4+ and CD8+ repertoires were analyzed separately, except in combined analyses where CD4+ and CD8+ sequences were merged in silico. Clonal expansion was defined as a frequency increase of at least 2-fold after treatment compared with C1D1, and clones undetected at baseline were assigned a pseudocount of 0.5. Singleton clones were defined as clones with 0 or 1 copy at C1D1, and non-singleton clones were defined as clones with 2 or more copies. By matching protein sequences in sorted samples from the same patient, clones expanded in unsorted samples were annotated as CD4+, CD8+ or unknown. Wilcoxon tests on paired samples were used to test changes in diversity from C1D1 to C4D1. Here the immuneACCESS table is served through TCRdb, limited to in-frame sequences with V and J called. Missing clones are a known gap in these copies; in checked studies unresolved V genes cover under half, and the rest lacks a known reason. V, J and clone size are those of that table, while D and trimming were read from the DNA. Across this sample there are 40,000 or so clones, with about 86% seen only once. The ten largest clonotypes hold about 5.5% of the sample.

The source is a human donor with classical Hodgkin lymphoma. The sample was peripheral blood mononuclear cells (PBMCs), taken before the second cycle of nivolumab. The chain is encoded by TRBV7-3 joined to TRBJ2-1, and 12 junctional nucleotides match TRBD2. Here is the DNA: TGTGCCAGCAGCTTAATGGGACTAGCGGGCAATGAGCAGTTCTTC. Its translation is CASSLMGLAGNEQFF.